The T cell receptor beta chain described here comes from a study of beta chain features in type 1 diabetes. Study conclusions and caveats: TCRB CDR3s from Type 1 diabetes patients were moderately but significantly shorter in all four CD4+ subsets.

The V end was cut by 4 bases, the J end by 8 bases, with 6 bases between. The length of the CDR3 is 11 residues. The germline CDR1 and CDR2 sequences are SGHAT and FQNNGV. Isolated RNA was reverse transcribed in full, so expressed TCRB transcripts were sequenced. The repertoire was sequenced with immunoSEQ multiplex PCR; TCRdb's copy has only in-frame clones and lacks some. The data contain 300,000 to 450,000 clones, 9.6% of them singletons. About this clone: Its antigen is unidentified. Other nucleotide sequences in the sample specify the same CDR3.

The source of this sequence is a man aged 30 to 39 with type 1 diabetes. This chain connects TRBV11-2 to TRBJ2-1; D is ambiguous. The sample was central memory CD4+ T cells from blood. CDR3 bases: TGTGCCAGCAGCTCGGATCATGAGCAGTTCTTC. This gives the protein CASSSDHEQFF.